This T cell receptor (beta chain) emerged from a study of cytomegalovirus exposure and HLA in healthy donors. About the study: Counted in an early data release were roughly 81 million unique TCRs from HLA-typed donors. Study-level results: A cluster of highly shared sequence variants was likely a sequencing artifact.

For this clone: Its antigen is as yet unknown.

This CDR3 is 13 amino acids long. Losses at the gene ends were 11 bases for V and 7 bases for J; bases not matched to a gene: 13. Germline CDR1 ENHRY, CDR2 SYGVKD. The study ran its PCR with 60 Vbeta and 13 Jbeta primers. Only in-frame clones appear in the TCRdb table, and some are missing; sequencing was by immunoSEQ multiplex PCR. The sample shows 100,000 to 120,000 clones, about 80% of them seen only once. Sequencing input: PBMCs. The source is a woman aged 55-70 years in good health and CMV-seropositive. The chain couples TRBV10-3 to TRBJ2-5; TRBD1 aligns across 7 bases. The chain's CDR3 is CAVTDRESGTQYF. The CDR3 DNA follows: TGTGCCGTGACCGACAGGGAGTCTGGGACCCAGTACTTC.